Each of the 17 T cell receptor beta chains below was sequenced from the same sample in a study of T cell responses to AZD1222 COVID-19 vaccine. TCRdb keeps only in-frame clones here, not all; method: immunoSEQ multiplex PCR. The repertoire holds fewer than 120,000 clones, with about four fifths as singletons. The source was peripheral blood, collected on day 0 of AZD1222 vaccination. These receptors all come from an adult in good health.

As for this clone: The identical CDR3 is also encoded by other nucleotide sequences in the sample. This chain uses TRBV6-5 with TRBJ1-6, with TRBD1 matching 9 bases. The junction had 1 base not matched to a gene; V was cut back by 0 bases and J by 7 bases. The CDR3 has 15 amino acids. CDR1 is MNHEY, CDR2 SVGAGI, per germline. In nucleotides, the CDR3 is TGTGCCAGCAGTTACTCGGGACAGGGCAATTCACCCCTCCACTTT. It translates to CASSYSGQGNSPLHF.

The chain's CDR3 is CAWNSALAKNIQYF. In DNA, the CDR3 is TGTGCCTGGAACAGTGCCCTAGCCAAAAACATTCAGTACTTC. The chain carries TRBV30 and TRBJ2-4; D is ambiguous. This CDR3 comprises 14 residues. V was pared by 4 bases and J by 0 bases, with 10 bases between. Per germline, CDR1 GTSNPN and CDR2 SVGIG (reference sequence).

The V call is TRBV6-5, the J call TRBJ1-2; weak D call: TRBD1 (6 bases). The CDR3 is 16 amino acids. Trimming took off 2 bases at V and 7 bases at J, with 20 bases between the two ends. Germline CDR1 MNHEY, CDR2 SVGAGI. In DNA form, the CDR3 reads TGTGCCAGCAGTTACCAGGACGTAGGGGGTATCACTGGCTACACCTTC. Amino acids: CASSYQDVGGITGYTF.

The V gene is TRBV9, the J gene TRBJ1-2; no clear D gene. The length of the CDR3 is 12 residues. Germline-derived CDR1 and CDR2 are SGDLS and YYNGEE. Trimming removed 4 bases at V and 4 bases at J, with 8 bases between. This chain's CDR3 is CASSSEPYGYTF. Here the CDR3 DNA reads TGTGCCAGCAGCTCGGAACCCTATGGCTACACCTTC. Based on the CDR3 plus reference TRBV9 and TRBJ1-2, the full variable domain is DSGVTQTPKHLITATGQRVTLRCSPRSGDLSVYWYQQSLDQGLQFLIQYYNGEERAKGNILERFSAQQFPDLHSELNLSSLELGDSALYFCASSSEPYGYTFGSGTRLTVV.

V is TRBV28 and J is TRBJ1-3, with D possibly matching TRBD1 (5 bases). With 1 base removed from V and 4 bases from J, the gap between germline ends came to 8 bases. Germline values: CDR1 MDHEN, CDR2 SYDVKM. The CDR3 sequence is 14 residues long. The CDR3 spells CASSLFRGGNTIYF. DNA of the CDR3: TGTGCCAGCAGTTTATTTCGGGGGGGAAACACCATATATTTT.

The chain combines TRBV2 with TRBJ1-2; 8 nucleotides align to TRBD1. This CDR3 spans 13 amino acids. V lost 6 bases and J lost 5; bases outside the gene matches: 5. The germline V gene encodes CDR1 SNHLY and CDR2 FYNNEI. The CDR3 sequence is CASRWTGRYGYTF. The CDR3 DNA follows: TGTGCCAGCAGATGGACAGGGCGGTATGGCTACACCTTC.

This clone appeared a few times. The chain recombines TRBV19 with TRBJ2-7, with D maybe TRBD1 (6 bases). Germline assignment: CDR1 LNHDA and CDR2 SQIVND (reference sequence). Trimming left V 3 bases short and J 2 bases short, with 11 bases between. The CDR3 has 14 residues. The CDR3 region is CASSIGRGPYEQYF. The CDR3, as DNA: TGTGCCAGTAGTATTGGCAGGGGTCCCTACGAGCAGTACTTC.

The rearrangement joins TRBV5-6 to TRBJ1-3, with a weak D call TRBD1 (6 bases). The CDR3 totals 16 residues. Per germline, CDR1 SGHDT and CDR2 YYEEEE. Deletions cut 0 bases from V and 0 bases from J, with 10 bases between. Written as DNA, the CDR3 is TGTGCCAGCAGCTTGGCGGGGGCCTTCTCTGGAAACACCATATATTTT. Translation: CASSLAGAFSGNTIYF.

The chain links TRBV5-1 to TRBJ2-3; TRBD2 aligns across 11 bases. CDR1 and CDR2 from the germline V gene are SGHRS and YFSETQ. The CDR3 runs to 16 residues. V gave up 3 bases and J gave up 2 bases; unmatched junction bases: 5. The CDR3 region has the DNA TGCGCCAGCAGCTCCGGACTAGCGGGCACCACAGATACGCAGTATTTT. Translated: CASSSGLAGTTDTQYF.

In this sample, this clone turned up a few times. The V gene is TRBV27, the J gene TRBJ2-1; 8 nucleotides line up with TRBD2. Germline-derived CDR1 and CDR2 are MNHEY and SMNVEV (reference sequence). The CDR3 contains 16 residues. V lost 1 base, J lost 2 bases, and 4 bases stayed unmatched. CDR3 sequence: CASSLYSGDPYNEQFF. CDR3 coding DNA: TGTGCCAGCAGTTTATATAGCGGGGATCCCTACAATGAGCAGTTCTTC.

This chain links TRBV15 with TRBJ1-1; 7 bases match TRBD1. The CDR3 is 16 residues long. The ends lost 1 base at V and 1 base at J; junction bases unmatched: 6. Looked up from germline, CDR1 is LNHNV and CDR2 is YYDKDF (reference sequence). The CDR3 DNA follows: TGTGCCACCAGCAGAGGGGTTCAGGGGGGGAACACTGAAGCTTTCTTT. Translated: CATSRGVQGGNTEAFF.

This sequence joins TRBV27 and TRBJ2-7, with D unclear. In germline, CDR1 is MNHEY, CDR2 SMNVEV (reference sequence). V was cut by 3 bases and J by 3 bases, with 9 bases left in between. The CDR3 runs 13 residues. The CDR3, as DNA: TGTGCCAGCAGTTTGGCAGCAAACTACGAGCAGTACTTC. Its translation is CASSLAANYEQYF.

The chain employs TRBV7-2 and TRBJ2-5, with D possibly matching TRBD2 (5 bases). The germline V and J ends were trimmed by 0 bases and 2 bases, with 13 bases remaining between them. The CDR3 has 16 amino acids. Germline values: CDR1 SGHTA, CDR2 FQGNSA. The CDR3 sequence is CASSLAGSGDQETQYF. The CDR3 region has the DNA TGTGCCAGCAGCTTAGCGGGGAGTGGGGATCAAGAGACCCAGTACTTC.

In this sample, this clone turned up once. V usage is TRBV6-5 and J usage is TRBJ2-7; D gene ambiguous. The CDR3 length is 15 residues. Trimming took 3 bases from V and 0 from J, leaving 12 bases between them. Germline lookup yields CDR1 MNHEY and CDR2 SVGAGI. Here the CDR3 reads CASSYQPHSSYEQYF. CDR3 coding DNA: TGTGCCAGCAGTTATCAACCCCATAGCTCCTACGAGCAGTACTTC.

The chain has TRBV28 and TRBJ2-2; D tentatively reads TRBD1 or TRBD2 (7 bases each). CDR1 and CDR2 (germline): MDHEN, SYDVKM. V was clipped by 7 bases and J by 5 bases, with 14 bases between them. The CDR3 runs to 14 residues. DNA for the CDR3: TGTGCCAGCACAGGGGGGGTAGGGACCGGGGAGCTGTTTTTT. Amino acids: CASTGGVGTGELFF.

This clone was seen only a few times. The V and J genes are TRBV5-5 and TRBJ1-2; D remains ambiguous. The CDR3 totals 13 residues. Trimming shortened V by 6 bases and J by 1 base, and 10 bases separated the two germline ends. Germline V lookup: CDR1 SGHKS, CDR2 YYEKEE (reference sequence). The DNA of the CDR3 is TGTGCCAGCACCTTCGGTGTTAACTATGGCTACACCTTC. Translation: CASTFGVNYGYTF. The whole variable domain, filled in from reference TRBV5-5 and TRBJ1-2, reads DAGVTQSPTHLIKTRGQQVTLRCSPISGHKSVSWYQQVLGQGPQFIFQYYEKEERGRGNFPDRFSARQFPNYSSELNVNALLLGDSALYLCASTFGVNYGYTFGSGTRLTVV.

The CDR3: CASSRHRDETQYF. The CDR3 nucleotides read TGTGCCAGCAGCCGGCACAGGGACGAGACCCAGTACTTC. This sequence joins TRBV3-1 (or the pseudogene TRBV3-2) and TRBJ2-5, with TRBD1 as a possible D gene (6 bases). Trimming took off 4 bases at V and 5 bases at J, with 11 bases between the two ends. CDR3 size: 13 residues. The germline V gene encodes CDR1 LGHDT and CDR2 YNNKEL (reference sequence).